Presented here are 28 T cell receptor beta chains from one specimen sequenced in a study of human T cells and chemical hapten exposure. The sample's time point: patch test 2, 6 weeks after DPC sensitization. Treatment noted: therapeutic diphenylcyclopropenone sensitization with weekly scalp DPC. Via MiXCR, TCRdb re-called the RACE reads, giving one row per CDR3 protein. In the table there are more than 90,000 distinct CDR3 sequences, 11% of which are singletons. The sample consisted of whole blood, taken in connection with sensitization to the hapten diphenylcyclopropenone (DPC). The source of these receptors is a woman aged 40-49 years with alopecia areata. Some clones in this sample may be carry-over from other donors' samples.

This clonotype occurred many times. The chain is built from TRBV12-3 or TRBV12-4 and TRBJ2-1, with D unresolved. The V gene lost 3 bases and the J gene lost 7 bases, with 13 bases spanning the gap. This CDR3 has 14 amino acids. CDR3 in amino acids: CASSFYSEANEQFF. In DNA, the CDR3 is TGTGCCAGCAGTTTCTATTCTGAGGCGAATGAGCAGTTCTTC.

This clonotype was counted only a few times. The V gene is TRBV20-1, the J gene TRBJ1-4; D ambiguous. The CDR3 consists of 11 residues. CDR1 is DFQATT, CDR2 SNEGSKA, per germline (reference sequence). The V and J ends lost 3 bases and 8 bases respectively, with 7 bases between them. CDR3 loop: CSASRSEKLFF. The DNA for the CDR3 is TGCAGTGCTAGTAGGTCCGAAAAACTGTTTTTT.

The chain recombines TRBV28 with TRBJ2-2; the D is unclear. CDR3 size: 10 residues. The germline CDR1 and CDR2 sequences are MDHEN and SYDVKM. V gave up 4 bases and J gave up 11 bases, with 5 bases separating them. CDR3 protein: CASSSYELFF. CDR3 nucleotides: TGTGCCAGCAGTTCCTATGAGCTGTTTTTT.

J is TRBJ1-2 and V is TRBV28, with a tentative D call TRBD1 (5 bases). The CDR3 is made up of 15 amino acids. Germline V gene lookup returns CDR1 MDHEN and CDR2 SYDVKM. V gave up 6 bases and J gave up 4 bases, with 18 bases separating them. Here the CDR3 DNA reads TGTGCCAGCAGAAACCGGGACCTCCCCTCCTATGGCTACACCTTC. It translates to CASRNRDLPSYGYTF.

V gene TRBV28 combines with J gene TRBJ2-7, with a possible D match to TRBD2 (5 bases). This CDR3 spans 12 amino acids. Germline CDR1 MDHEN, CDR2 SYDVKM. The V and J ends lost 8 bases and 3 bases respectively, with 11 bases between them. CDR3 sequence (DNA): TGTGCCAGCGTCGGAGGCCACTACGAGCAGTACTTC. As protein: CASVGGHYEQYF. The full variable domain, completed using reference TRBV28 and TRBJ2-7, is DVKVTQSSRYLVKRTGEKVFLECVQDMDHENMFWYRQDPGLGLRLIYFSYDVKMKEKGDIPEGYSVSREKKERFSLILESASTNQTSMYLCASVGGHYEQYFGPGTRLTVT.

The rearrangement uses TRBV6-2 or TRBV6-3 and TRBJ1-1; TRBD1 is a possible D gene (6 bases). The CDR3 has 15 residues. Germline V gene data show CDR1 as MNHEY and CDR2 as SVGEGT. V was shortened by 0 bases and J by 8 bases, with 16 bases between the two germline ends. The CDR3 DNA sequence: TGTGCCAGCAGTTACTCTCGGTTTCCCGACAGGGAAGCTTTCTTT. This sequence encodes CASSYSRFPDREAFF.

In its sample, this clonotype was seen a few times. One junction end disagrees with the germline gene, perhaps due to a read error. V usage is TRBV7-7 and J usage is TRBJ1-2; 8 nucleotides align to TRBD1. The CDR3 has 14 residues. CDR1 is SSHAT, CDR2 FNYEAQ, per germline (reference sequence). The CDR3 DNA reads TGTGCTAGCAGTCAACAGGGGGACTACTATGGCTACACCTTC. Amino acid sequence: CASSQQGDYYGYTF.

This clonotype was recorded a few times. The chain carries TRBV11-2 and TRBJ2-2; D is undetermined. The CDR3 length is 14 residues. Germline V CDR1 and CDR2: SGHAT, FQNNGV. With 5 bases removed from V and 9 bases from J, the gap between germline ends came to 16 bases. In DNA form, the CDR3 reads TGTGCCAGCAGCCCCGGGTCCAAGTCTCGGGAGCTGTTTTTT. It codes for CASSPGSKSRELFF.

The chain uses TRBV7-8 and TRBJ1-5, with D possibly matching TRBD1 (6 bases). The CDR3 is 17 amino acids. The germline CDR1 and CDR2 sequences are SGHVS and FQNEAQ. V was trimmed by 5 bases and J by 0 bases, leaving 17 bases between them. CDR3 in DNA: TGTGCCAGCAGCCCCCGGTTCAGGGGTTATAGCAATCAGCCCCAGCATTTT. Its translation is CASSPRFRGYSNQPQHF. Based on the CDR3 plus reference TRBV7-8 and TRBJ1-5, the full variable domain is GAGVSQSPRYKVAKRGQDVALRCDPISGHVSLFWYQQALGQGPEFLTYFQNEAQLDKSGLPSDRFFAERPEGSVSTLKIQRTQQEDSAVYLCASSPRFRGYSNQPQHFGDGTRLSIL.

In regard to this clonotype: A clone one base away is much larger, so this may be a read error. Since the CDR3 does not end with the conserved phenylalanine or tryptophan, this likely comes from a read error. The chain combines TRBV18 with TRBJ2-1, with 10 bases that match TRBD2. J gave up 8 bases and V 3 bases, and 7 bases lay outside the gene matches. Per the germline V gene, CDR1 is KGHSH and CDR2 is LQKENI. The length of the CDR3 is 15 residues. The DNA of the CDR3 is TGTGCCAGCTCACCTCCGGGACTAGCGAGCGATGAGCAGTTCTCC. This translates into CASSPPGLASDEQFS.

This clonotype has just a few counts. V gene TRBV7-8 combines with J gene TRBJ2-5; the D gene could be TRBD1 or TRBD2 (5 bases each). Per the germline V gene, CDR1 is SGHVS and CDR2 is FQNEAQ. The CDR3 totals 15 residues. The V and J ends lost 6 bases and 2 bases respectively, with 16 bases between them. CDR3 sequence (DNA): TGTGCCAGCAGTACCCCGGGACGTACACAAGAGACCCAGTACTTC. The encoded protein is CASSTPGRTQETQYF. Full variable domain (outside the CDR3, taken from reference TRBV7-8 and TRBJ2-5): GAGVSQSPRYKVAKRGQDVALRCDPISGHVSLFWYQQALGQGPEFLTYFQNEAQLDKSGLPSDRFFAERPEGSVSTLKIQRTQQEDSAVYLCASSTPGRTQETQYFGPGTRLLVL.

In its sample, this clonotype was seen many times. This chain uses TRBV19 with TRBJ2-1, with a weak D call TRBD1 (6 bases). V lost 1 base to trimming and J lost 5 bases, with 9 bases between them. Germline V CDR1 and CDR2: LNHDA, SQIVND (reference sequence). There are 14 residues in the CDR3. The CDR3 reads CASSIGGGNNEQFF. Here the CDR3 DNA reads TGTGCCAGTAGTATAGGTGGGGGCAACAATGAGCAGTTCTTC.

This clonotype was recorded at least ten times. CDR3 DNA: TGTGCCAGCAGGCCAGGATTCCTCAGAGGGGATTCACCCCTCCACTTT. This sequence encodes CASRPGFLRGDSPLHF. J is TRBJ1-6 and V is TRBV12-3 or TRBV12-4; weak D call: TRBD1 (5 bases). Trimming left V 6 bases short and J 8 bases short, with 20 bases between. CDR3 length: 16 residues.

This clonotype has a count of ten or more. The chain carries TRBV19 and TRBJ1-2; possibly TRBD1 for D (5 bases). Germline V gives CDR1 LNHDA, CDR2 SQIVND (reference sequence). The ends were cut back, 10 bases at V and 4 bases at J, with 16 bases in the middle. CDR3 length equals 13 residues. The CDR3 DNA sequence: TGTGCCACGTGGACACGCAAAGCCTATGGCTACACCTTC. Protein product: CATWTRKAYGYTF.

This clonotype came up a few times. In nucleotides, the CDR3 is TGTGCCAGCAGTTACTTCGGCTTAAACACCGGGGAGCTGTTTTTT. This codes for CASSYFGLNTGELFF. The V call is TRBV6-5, the J call TRBJ2-2; D is uncertain. Per germline, CDR1 MNHEY and CDR2 SVGAGI. V lost 1 base, J lost 2 bases, and 8 bases lay in between. This CDR3 has 15 residues.

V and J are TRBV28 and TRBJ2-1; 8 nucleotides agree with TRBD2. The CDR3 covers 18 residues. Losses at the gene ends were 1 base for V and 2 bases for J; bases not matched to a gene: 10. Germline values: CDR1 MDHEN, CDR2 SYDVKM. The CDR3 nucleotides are TGTGCCAGCAGTTTATATGGTCGGGAGGGCCGCACCTACAATGAGCAGTTCTTC. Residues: CASSLYGREGRTYNEQFF.

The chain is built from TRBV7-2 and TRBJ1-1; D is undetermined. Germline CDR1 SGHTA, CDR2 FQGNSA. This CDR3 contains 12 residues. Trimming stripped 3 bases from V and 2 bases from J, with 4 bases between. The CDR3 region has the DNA TGTGCCAGCAGCTTTAGCAACACTGAAGCTTTCTTT. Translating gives CASSFSNTEAFF.

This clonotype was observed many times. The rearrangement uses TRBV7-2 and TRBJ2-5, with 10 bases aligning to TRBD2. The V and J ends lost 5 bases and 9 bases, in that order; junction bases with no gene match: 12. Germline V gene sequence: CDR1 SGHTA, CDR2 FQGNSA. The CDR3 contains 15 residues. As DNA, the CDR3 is TGTGCCAGCAGCCTCGGACTAGCGGCTTATTCGCCCCAGTACTTC. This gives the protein CASSLGLAAYSPQYF.

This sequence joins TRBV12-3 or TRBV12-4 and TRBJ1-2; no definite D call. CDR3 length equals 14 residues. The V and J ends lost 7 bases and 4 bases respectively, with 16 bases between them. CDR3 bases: TGTGCCAGCACTCTCTCCCAATCTATCTATGGCTACACCTTC. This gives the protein CASTLSQSIYGYTF.

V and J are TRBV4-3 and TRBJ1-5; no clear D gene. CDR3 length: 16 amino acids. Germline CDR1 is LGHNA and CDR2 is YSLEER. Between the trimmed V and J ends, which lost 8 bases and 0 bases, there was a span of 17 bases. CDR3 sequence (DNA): TGCGCCAGCCACGAAGGAAGACAAAATAGCAATCAGCCCCAGCATTTT. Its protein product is CASHEGRQNSNQPQHF.

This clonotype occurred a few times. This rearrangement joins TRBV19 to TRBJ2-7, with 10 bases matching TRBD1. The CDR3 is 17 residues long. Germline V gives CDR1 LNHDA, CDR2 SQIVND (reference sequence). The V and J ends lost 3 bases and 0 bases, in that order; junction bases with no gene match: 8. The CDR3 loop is CASSISTGTGASYEQYF. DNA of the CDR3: TGTGCCAGTAGTATCTCCACCGGGACAGGGGCCTCCTACGAGCAGTACTTC. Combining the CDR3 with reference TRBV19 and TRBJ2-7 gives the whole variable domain DGGITQSPKYLFRKEGQNVTLSCEQNLNHDAMYWYRQDPGQGLRLIYYSQIVNDFQKGDIAEGYSVSREKKESFPLTVTSAQKNPTAFYLCASSISTGTGASYEQYFGPGTRLTVT.

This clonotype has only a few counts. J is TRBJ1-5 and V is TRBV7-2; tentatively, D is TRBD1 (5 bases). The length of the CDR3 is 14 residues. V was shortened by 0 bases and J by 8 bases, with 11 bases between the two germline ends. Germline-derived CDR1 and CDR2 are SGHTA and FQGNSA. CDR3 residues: CASSLAVGGKPQHF. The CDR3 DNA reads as TGTGCCAGCAGCTTAGCGGTGGGGGGAAAGCCCCAGCATTTT.

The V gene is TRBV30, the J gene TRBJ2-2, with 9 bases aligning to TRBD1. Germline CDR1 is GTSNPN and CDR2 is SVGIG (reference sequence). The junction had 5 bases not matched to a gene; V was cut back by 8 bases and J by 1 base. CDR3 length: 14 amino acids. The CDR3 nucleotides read TGTGCCGCCGGGACAGGGATGAACACCGGGGAGCTGTTTTTT. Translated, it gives CAAGTGMNTGELFF. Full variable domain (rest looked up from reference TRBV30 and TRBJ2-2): SQTIHQWPATLVQPVGSPLSLECTVEGTSNPNLYWYRQAAGRGLQLLFYSVGIGQISSEVPQNLSASRPQDRQFILSSKKLLLSDSGFYLCAAGTGMNTGELFFGEGSRLTVL.

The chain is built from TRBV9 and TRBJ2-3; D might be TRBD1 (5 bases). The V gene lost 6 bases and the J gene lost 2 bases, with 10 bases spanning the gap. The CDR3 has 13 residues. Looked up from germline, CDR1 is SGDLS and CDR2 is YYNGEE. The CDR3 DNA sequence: TGTGCCAGCACTTCAGGGAACACAGATACGCAGTATTTT. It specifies CASTSGNTDTQYF.

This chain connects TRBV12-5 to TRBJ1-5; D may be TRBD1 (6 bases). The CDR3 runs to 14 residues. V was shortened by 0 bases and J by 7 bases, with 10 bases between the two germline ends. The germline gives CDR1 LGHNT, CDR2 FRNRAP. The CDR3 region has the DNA TGTGCTAGTGGTTTGGTCAGGGGCGACCAGCCCCAGCATTTT. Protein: CASGLVRGDQPQHF.

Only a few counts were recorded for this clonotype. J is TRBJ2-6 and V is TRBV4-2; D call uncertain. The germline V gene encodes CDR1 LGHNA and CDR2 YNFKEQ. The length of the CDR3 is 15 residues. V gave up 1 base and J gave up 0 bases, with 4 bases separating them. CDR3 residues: CASSQVSSGANVLTF. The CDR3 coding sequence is TGTGCCAGCAGCCAAGTGAGCTCTGGGGCCAACGTCCTGACTTTC.

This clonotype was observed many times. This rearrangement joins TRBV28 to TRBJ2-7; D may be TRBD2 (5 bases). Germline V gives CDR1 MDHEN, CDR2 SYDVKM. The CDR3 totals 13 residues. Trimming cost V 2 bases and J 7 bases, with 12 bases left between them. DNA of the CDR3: TGTGCCAGCAGTTTAGGACTCCCGCCAGAGCAGTACTTC. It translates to CASSLGLPPEQYF.

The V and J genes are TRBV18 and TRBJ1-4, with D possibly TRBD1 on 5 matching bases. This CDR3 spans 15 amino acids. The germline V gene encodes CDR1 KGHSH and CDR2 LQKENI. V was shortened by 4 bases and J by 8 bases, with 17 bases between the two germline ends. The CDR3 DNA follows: TGTGCCAGCTCACAAGAGGCTGCCGGGGCCGAAAAACTGTTTTTT. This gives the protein CASSQEAAGAEKLFF.